The 24 T cell receptor beta chains listed next were all sequenced from one sample in a study of T cell repertoires in cytomegalovirus infection. In TCRdb, the reads were re-called with MiXCR into one record per CDR3 protein. The table shows around 280,000 distinct CDR3 sequences, with about a tenth occurring only once. Sequencing was performed on PBMCs. The receptors were gathered from a human donor in good health (CMV status not recorded). Some clones in this sample may be carry-over from other donors' samples.

This clonotype came up many times. The CDR3 DNA follows: TGTGCCACCCGGGACAGAAACACCGGGGAGCTGTTTTTT. Protein product: CATRDRNTGELFF. V and J are TRBV10-3 and TRBJ2-2, with 7 nucleotides matching TRBD1. The CDR3 is made up of 13 amino acids. Germline V gene data show CDR1 as ENHRY and CDR2 as SYGVKD. Unmatched junction bases numbered 4, after V lost 10 bases and J lost 2 bases.

This clonotype came up many times. J is TRBJ1-1 and V is TRBV12-3 or TRBV12-4; TRBD1 matches 10 bases. The CDR3 totals 15 residues. V gave up 5 bases and J gave up 1 base; unmatched junction bases: 4. The CDR3, as DNA: TGTGCCAGCAGTAAATGGACAGGGGGGAACACTGAAGCTTTCTTT. Residues: CASSKWTGGNTEAFF.

This clonotype was counted many times. V gene TRBV7-6 combines with J gene TRBJ2-3; the D is unclear. The CDR3 totals 16 residues. V lost 5 bases and J lost 5, with 20 bases in between. Germline CDR1 SGHVS, CDR2 FNYEAQ. The CDR3 nucleotides are TGTGCCAGCAGCCCAAATAGTCCGACGAACGGAGATACGCAGTATTTT. Amino acid sequence: CASSPNSPTNGDTQYF.

The V gene is TRBV28, the J gene TRBJ2-7; perhaps TRBD2 as D (5 bases). Trimming pared 7 bases from V and 2 bases from J, leaving 12 bases between. CDR3 length: 13 amino acids. Germline loops: CDR1 MDHEN, CDR2 SYDVKM. Here the CDR3 reads CASTGSGTYEQYF. The CDR3 DNA is TGTGCCAGCACCGGAAGCGGAACCTACGAGCAGTACTTC. Looking up the rest from reference TRBV28 and TRBJ2-7 gives the full variable domain: DVKVTQSSRYLVKRTGEKVFLECVQDMDHENMFWYRQDPGLGLRLIYFSYDVKMKEKGDIPEGYSVSREKKERFSLILESASTNQTSMYLCASTGSGTYEQYFGPGTRLTVT.

This clonotype showed up many times. The V and J genes are TRBV7-2 and TRBJ1-6; tentatively, D is TRBD1 (5 bases). The CDR3 is made up of 13 amino acids. V gave up 3 bases and J gave up 14 bases, with 14 bases separating them. CDR1 is SGHTA and CDR2 is FQGNSA in the germline V gene. In DNA form, the CDR3 reads TGTGCCAGCAGCTTGGCGGGACGGTCTTCCCTCCACTTT. Protein: CASSLAGRSSLHF.

This clonotype was found many times. J is TRBJ2-2 and V is TRBV27; D gene ambiguous. Germline CDR1 and CDR2: MNHEY and SMNVEV (reference sequence). This CDR3 comprises 12 residues. The germline V and J ends were trimmed by 8 bases and 4 bases, with 8 bases remaining between them. The CDR3 coding sequence is TGTGCCAGCGGGTTCCCCACCGGGGAGCTGTTTTTT. It specifies CASGFPTGELFF.

As concerns this clonotype: A much larger clone differs by one base, so this may be a read error. V and J are TRBV2 and TRBJ2-1; 7 bases line up with TRBD1. Trimming at V came to 10 bases and at J to 6 bases, leaving 9 bases not matched to a gene. The germline gives CDR1 SNHLY, CDR2 FYNNEI. CDR3 length: 13 residues. The DNA of the CDR3 is TGTGCCAACAAAACGGGACAGCCCAATGAGCAGTTCTTC. As protein: CANKTGQPNEQFF.

Ten or more counts support this clonotype. The V and J genes are TRBV12-3 or TRBV12-4 and TRBJ1-3; TRBD1 might be the D (5 bases). The V end lost 2 bases, the J end lost 0 bases, and 14 bases lay between the germline ends. This CDR3 has 17 residues. CDR3 nucleotide sequence: TGTGCCAGCAGTTTATCATTTACAGGCAGCTCTGGAAACACCATATATTTT. The encoded protein is CASSLSFTGSSGNTIYF.

This clonotype was observed a handful of times. The rearrangement joins TRBV12-3 or TRBV12-4 to TRBJ2-7; 10 positions match TRBD1. The CDR3 spans 15 residues. Trimming removed 5 bases from V and 4 bases from J; junction bases left unmatched: 8. The CDR3 bases are TGTGCCAGCAGTCAACCGCCGGGACAGGGGTACGAGCAGTACTTC. Residues: CASSQPPGQGYEQYF.

This clonotype was seen at least ten times. The rearrangement links TRBV20-1 to TRBJ2-5, with a weak D call TRBD1 (5 bases). Germline V CDR1 and CDR2: DFQATT, SNEGSKA (reference sequence). The CDR3 has 15 residues. The V end lost 1 base, the J end lost 0 bases, and 12 bases lay between the germline ends. CDR3 DNA: TGCAGTGCTAGAGCAGTCCAGGGATACCAAGAGACCCAGTACTTC. Amino acid sequence: CSARAVQGYQETQYF.

The rearrangement links TRBV5-1 to TRBJ1-6; a weak D match, TRBD1 (5 bases). The CDR3 loop spans 14 amino acids. Germline loops: CDR1 SGHRS, CDR2 YFSETQ. V shed 4 bases and J shed 8 bases, with 13 bases lying between them. The CDR3 loop reads CASSVDSLDSPLHF. DNA of the CDR3: TGCGCCAGCAGCGTTGACAGCCTGGATTCACCCCTCCACTTT.

This clonotype came up a few times. This sequence joins TRBV7-9 and TRBJ1-4, with D hard to call. V dropped 4 bases and J dropped 7 bases, with 16 bases sitting between them. CDR3 length equals 15 residues. Germline V gives CDR1 SEHNR, CDR2 FQNEAQ (reference sequence). CDR3 nucleotide sequence: TGTGCCAGCAGCTACTGGAACCCCTTAGGTGAAAAACTGTTTTTT. The encoded protein is CASSYWNPLGEKLFF.

This clonotype showed up many times. V is TRBV20-1 and J is TRBJ2-7; 9 bases fit TRBD2. The CDR3 runs 16 residues. Trimming took 0 bases from V and 9 from J; bases not matched to a gene: 15. In germline, CDR1 is DFQATT, CDR2 SNEGSKA (reference sequence). Here the CDR3 DNA reads TGCAGTGCTAGAGATCTTGGTAGCGGGGGACTAGTTTTGCAGTACTTC. This codes for CSARDLGSGGLVLQYF.

This clonotype showed up many times. The chain links TRBV2 to TRBJ2-7; D is ambiguous. Between the trimmed V and J ends, which lost 2 bases and 3 bases, there was a span of 8 bases. The CDR3 covers 13 residues. The germline V gene has CDR1 SNHLY and CDR2 FYNNEI. In nucleotides, the CDR3 is TGTGCCAGCAGTGAAATTCGATACTACGAGCAGTACTTC. This sequence encodes CASSEIRYYEQYF.

This clonotype has ten or more counts. The rearrangement uses TRBV7-2 and TRBJ2-7; 11 positions agree with TRBD2. Per the germline V gene, CDR1 is SGHTA and CDR2 is FQGNSA. The CDR3 length is 14 residues. With V trimmed by 2 bases and J by 7 bases, 4 bases remained unmatched. The CDR3 DNA sequence: TGTGCCAGCAGCTTAACCGCTAGCGGGGGGGAGCAGTACTTC. It yields the protein CASSLTASGGEQYF.

The rearrangement joins TRBV5-6 to TRBJ2-3, with 9 bases lining up with TRBD2. V dropped 2 bases and J dropped 5; count of bases not matched to a gene: 6. CDR3 length: 15 amino acids. CDR1 SGHDT and CDR2 YYEEEE come from the germline V gene. CDR3 residues: CASSFWGLAKDTQYF. The CDR3, as DNA: TGTGCCAGCAGCTTCTGGGGACTAGCCAAAGATACGCAGTATTTT. The full variable domain, rest sourced from reference TRBV5-6 and TRBJ2-3, is DAGVTQSPTHLIKTRGQQVTLRCSPKSGHDTVSWYQQALGQGPQFIFQYYEEEERQRGNFPDRFSGHQFPNYSSELNVNALLLGDSALYLCASSFWGLAKDTQYFGPGTRLTVL.

This clonotype was recorded at least ten times. The V call is TRBV5-1, the J call TRBJ1-1; 9 bases map to TRBD1. The CDR3 covers 14 residues. After removal of 5 bases from V and 0 bases from J, the junction contained 2 bases not matched to a gene. The germline V gene has CDR1 SGHRS and CDR2 YFSETQ. CDR3 sequence: CASSWTGVNTEAFF. The CDR3 bases are TGCGCCAGCAGTTGGACAGGGGTGAACACTGAAGCTTTCTTT.

The table lists this clonotype with many counts. The gene calls are TRBV12-3 or TRBV12-4 and TRBJ1-1; D call uncertain. CDR3 length equals 13 residues. Trimming cost V 6 bases and J 5 bases, with 13 bases left between them. The CDR3 reads CASSPSEGTEAFF. The CDR3, as DNA: TGTGCCAGCAGCCCGTCGGAGGGTACTGAAGCTTTCTTT.

This clonotype was found many times. The chain couples TRBV7-3 to TRBJ2-3; D may be TRBD2 (6 bases). The germline gives CDR1 SGHTA, CDR2 FQGTGA. The CDR3 extends over 13 amino acids. V dropped 4 bases and J dropped 7 bases, with 12 bases sitting between them. This CDR3 reads CASSSSGGHTQYF. In nucleotides, the CDR3 is TGTGCCAGCAGCTCTTCCGGGGGACATACGCAGTATTTT.

This clonotype was picked up many times. The CDR3 DNA sequence: TGTGCCAGCGGTTGGCAGGGCGGTACCGGGGAGCTGTTTTTT. Translating gives CASGWQGGTGELFF. The chain carries TRBV14 and TRBJ2-2; D possibly corresponds to TRBD1 (5 bases). The germline gives CDR1 SGHDN, CDR2 FVKESK. Trimming removed 8 bases from V and 5 bases from J, with 15 bases in between. The CDR3 spans 14 residues.

This clonotype came up many times. The chain joins TRBV5-4 to TRBJ2-3; D is undetermined. CDR1 and CDR2 from the germline V gene are SGHNT and YYREEE (reference sequence). The CDR3 consists of 14 residues. The V gene lost 3 bases and the J gene lost 6 bases, with 14 bases spanning the gap. The CDR3 bases are TGTGCCAGCAGCTCACCATCTTATACGGATACGCAGTATTTT. As protein: CASSSPSYTDTQYF.

The chain couples TRBV7-9 to TRBJ2-7; TRBD1 matches at 7 bases. CDR1 is SEHNR and CDR2 is FQNEAQ in the germline V gene (reference sequence). Germline trimming cut 3 bases from V and 6 bases from J; bases unmatched to any gene: 5. This CDR3 has 13 amino acids. Written as DNA, the CDR3 is TGTGCCAGCAGCTTGGCGGCAGGGGGCGAGCAGTACTTC. It translates to CASSLAAGGEQYF.

This clonotype has ten or more counts. The chain is built from TRBV20-1 and TRBJ2-5, with 9 bases lining up with TRBD1. This CDR3 region has 13 residues. Trimming took 8 bases from V and 1 from J; bases not matched to a gene: 5. The germline V gene encodes CDR1 DFQATT and CDR2 SNEGSKA (reference sequence). Written as DNA, the CDR3 is TGCAGTACTCGGACAGGGGCCCAAGAGACCCAGTACTTC. Translation: CSTRTGAQETQYF.

This clonotype was seen repeatedly, ten times or more. Written as DNA, the CDR3 is TGTGCCAGCAGTGCCCTGAACACTGAAGCTTTCTTT. This gives the protein CASSALNTEAFF. The chain couples TRBV2 to TRBJ1-1; D unresolved. The CDR3 has 12 amino acids. Trimming stripped 4 bases from V and 0 bases from J, with 3 bases between. Per the germline V gene, CDR1 is SNHLY and CDR2 is FYNNEI.